The clone carrying this TCR beta chain turned up a few times. The antigen is undetermined. The source of the sample is a study of CD8 T cells in ankylosing spondylitis. Findings and caveats of the study: Clones linked with disease were CD8+ and fairly uncommon in the peripheral blood. Reported data indicate significant enrichment of disease-linked clones within matched ankylosing spondylitis synovial fluid.

For TCR beta, libraries came from quantitative 5'-RACE with molecular barcodes. TCRdb redid the calling of the 5' RACE reads with MiXCR, one entry per CDR3 protein. The sample has some 250,000 distinct CDR3 sequences; 24% are singletons. CDR3 length: 14 residues. Trimming removed 1 base from V and 3 bases from J, with 9 bases in between. Germline V gives CDR1 WNHNN, CDR2 SYGVQD (reference sequence). Input material: blood, either unsorted or a sorted T cell fraction (not recorded which). The clonotype originates from a male donor with ankylosing spondylitis or in good health (not recorded which). This chain uses TRBV10-1 with TRBJ2-5, with a possible D match to TRBD1 (6 bases). Here the CDR3 reads CASSEWTEEETQYF. In DNA form, the CDR3 reads TGCGCCAGCAGTGAGTGGACAGAAGAAGAGACCCAGTACTTC.